This is a list of T cell receptor beta chains from one sample in a study of molecular identifiers for immune sequencing clone quantification. TCRdb reprocessed the PCR reads with MiXCR, giving one entry per CDR3 protein. The sample comprises about 510,000 distinct CDR3 sequences, roughly 25% of which are singletons, and about 0.75% rests with the top ten. The sample comprised naive CD8+ T cells from blood, with Jurkat cell RNA spiked in. The receptors stem from a human donor in good health. Some libraries in this study had Jurkat cell RNA spiked in. The CDR3 runs from the conserved cysteine through the conserved F or W. D genes are given only for firm matches. Clone size is given for some rows only: seen once, a few or many times, or a class if the clone is expanded.

V	J	D	size	DNA	CDR3
TRBV19	TRBJ2-3	TRBD2	.	TGTGCCAGTAGTATACCGCGCGGGGGAGCAGATACGCAGTATTTT	CASSIPRGGADTQYF
TRBV15	TRBJ1-5	TRBD1	few	TGTGCCACCAGCAGAGCGTCAGGGGGACAGCCCCAGCATTTT	CATSRASGGQPQHF
TRBV4-3	TRBJ1-2	TRBD1	.	TGCGCCAGCAGCCAAGAAGTGGCAGGGGGAACTAACTATGGCTACACCTTC	CASSQEVAGGTNYGYTF
TRBV5-6	TRBJ1-1	.	.	TGTGCCAGCAGCTTGGCGACGGACACTGAAGCTTTCTTT	CASSLATDTEAFF
TRBV28	TRBJ1-5	.	many	TGTGCCAGCAGTTCCGTCTCGGAGCAGCCCCAGCATTTT	CASSSVSEQPQHF
TRBV7-9	TRBJ2-1	.	.	TGTGCCAGCAGTCTAGCCCCGATAAACTACAATGAGCAGTTCTTC	CASSLAPINYNEQFF
TRBV21-1	TRBJ2-3	.	many	TGTGCCAGCAGCAATAACATTGACAGATTCAATACGCAGTATTTT	CASSNNIDRFNTQYF
TRBV4-1	TRBJ2-3	.	few	TGCGCCAGCAGCCAACGTCAATACAGGGAGGATACGCAGTATTTT	CASSQRQYREDTQYF
TRBV4-3	TRBJ2-3	.	.	TGCGCCAGCAGCCAAGATAGGGCCGTCGGGACAGATACGCAGTATTTT	CASSQDRAVGTDTQYF
TRBV6-2/TRBV6-3	TRBJ2-3	TRBD2	.	TGTGCCAGCAGCCAAACTAGCGGGGGCACAGATACGCAGTATTTT	CASSQTSGGTDTQYF
TRBV27	TRBJ1-5	TRBD1	.	TGTGCCAGCAGTTTAAGGGGGCCGGCCCCGAATCAGCCCCAGCATTTT	CASSLRGPAPNQPQHF
TRBV6-5	TRBJ2-5	TRBD2	few	TGTGCCAGCAGTTACTCGAACCCAGCGGGGGGGCGAGGACTTCAAGAGACCCAGTACTTC	CASSYSNPAGGRGLQETQYF
TRBV7-3	TRBJ2-3	.	few	TGTGCCAGCAGACCCGACGACCCGGGCATCCTCTTCCGAGCCCAATGCGATACGCAGTATTTT	CASRPDDPGILFRAQCDTQYF
TRBV29-1	TRBJ1-1	TRBD1	many	TGCAGCACAGAAACACAGACAGGGGGAACTGAAGCTTTCTTT	CSTETQTGGTEAFF
TRBV7-3	TRBJ2-5	.	few	TGTGCCAGCAGCTTAATTGGAGGGTTGCAAGAGACCCAGTACTTC	CASSLIGGLQETQYF
TRBV20-1	TRBJ2-7	.	many	TGCAGTGCTAGAGAAGGGTACGAGCAGTACTTC	CSAREGYEQYF
TRBV15	TRBJ2-1	.	once	TGTGCCACCAGCAGCCCGGAGGCAGGTGACAATGAGCAGTTCTTC	CATSSPEAGDNEQFF
TRBV11-2	TRBJ2-5	TRBD2	few	TGTGCCAGCAGCCGAAAGAAAGCGGGGCCTGGTATCTTC	CASSRKKAGPGIF
TRBV2	TRBJ1-2	.	.	TGTGCCAGCAGTGTTTGGGACCACACGGATGGCTACACCTTC	CASSVWDHTDGYTF
TRBV24-1	TRBJ2-2	.	many	TGTGCCACCAGTTCTATCGAGGTCGCGGACACCGGGGAGCTGTTTTTT	CATSSIEVADTGELFF
TRBV2	TRBJ1-2	.	few	TGTGCCAGCAGTGAATTGGTTAACTATGGCTACACCTTC	CASSELVNYGYTF
TRBV6-2/TRBV6-3	TRBJ2-7	.	few	TGTGCCAGCAGTTACGGACAGCACTCCTACGAGCAGTACTTC	CASSYGQHSYEQYF
TRBV5-6	TRBJ1-1	.	many	TGTGCCAGCAGCTCTTTGGACAGCCTGAACACTGAAGCTTTCTTT	CASSSLDSLNTEAFF
TRBV12-3/TRBV12-4	TRBJ1-1	.	many	TGTGCCAGCAGTTTTGAAAGACAGCAGGAAGCTTTCTTT	CASSFERQQEAFF